The 32 T cell receptor beta chains below all came from one sample that was sequenced in a study of blood T cell repertoires in COVID-19. The repertoire was sequenced with immunoSEQ multiplex PCR; TCRdb's copy has only in-frame clones and lacks some. Here the sample spans 95,000 to 150,000 clones, approximately 80% being singletons. Sequences were obtained from peripheral blood. The receptors stem from a woman between 65 and 79 years old with acute or convalescent COVID-19.

The CDR3 coding sequence is TGTGCCAGCAGCTCCCTCTACCGGGACAGGTCTCAATTGACCGAAGGAGAGACCCAGTACTTC. Encoded protein: CASSSLYRDRSQLTEGETQYF. This chain links TRBV12-1 with TRBJ2-5; TRBD1 is the table's D call and was not checked against the DNA. TRBV12-1 is termed a pseudogene. The CDR3 runs 21 residues.

This clone was recorded a few times. The chain carries TRBV7-7 and TRBJ2-2; no clear D gene. Trimming stripped 7 bases from V and 3 bases from J, with 9 bases between. Germline values: CDR1 SSHAT, CDR2 FNYEAQ (reference sequence). This CDR3 contains 13 residues. In nucleotides, the CDR3 is TGTGCCAGCACCAAACGGGACACCGGGGAGCTGTTTTTT. It specifies CASTKRDTGELFF. The full variable domain, its missing parts supplied by reference TRBV7-7 and TRBJ2-2, is GAGVSQSPRYKVTKRGQDVTLRCDPISSHATLYWYQQALGQGPEFLTYFNYEAQPDKSGLPSDRFSAERPEGSISTLTIQRTEQRDSAMYRCASTKRDTGELFFGEGSRLTVL.

V and J are TRBV2 and TRBJ1-6, with 7 nucleotides matching TRBD1. This CDR3 contains 13 residues. Germline values: CDR1 SNHLY, CDR2 FYNNEI. Losses at the gene ends were 6 bases for V and 5 bases for J; bases not matched to a gene: 1. CDR3 residues: CASRGTDNSPLHF. The CDR3 coding sequence is TGTGCCAGCAGAGGGACAGATAATTCACCCCTCCACTTT.

The chain employs TRBV5-8 and TRBJ2-5, with TRBD2 matching over 10 bases. Germline CDR1 is SGHTS and CDR2 is YDEGEE. The CDR3 covers 16 residues. With 5 bases clipped from V and 1 base from J, the junction kept 8 bases outside the gene matches. The CDR3 coding sequence is TGTGCCAGCAGTCGTCCGGGACTAGCGATCCAAGAGACCCAGTACTTC. It codes for CASSRPGLAIQETQYF.

This rearrangement joins TRBV3-1 (or the pseudogene TRBV3-2) to TRBJ2-1; D might be TRBD2 (6 bases). Trimming pared 3 bases from V and 0 bases from J, leaving 15 bases between. In germline, CDR1 is LGHDT, CDR2 YNNKEL (reference sequence). The CDR3 has 17 amino acids. The CDR3 sequence: CASSHLGLTDSYNEQFF. CDR3 nucleotides: TGTGCCAGCAGCCACCTCGGACTAACTGACTCCTACAATGAGCAGTTCTTC.

The genes are TRBV5-6 and TRBJ2-7, with TRBD2 as a possible D gene (5 bases). The CDR3 is 11 residues long. The germline gives CDR1 SGHDT, CDR2 YYEEEE. Deletions cut 1 base from V and 7 bases from J, with 6 bases between. The DNA for the CDR3 is TGTGCCAGCAGCTTGTCGGGAGAGCAGTACTTC. Amino acid sequence: CASSLSGEQYF.

V usage is TRBV5-1 and J usage is TRBJ1-5; 9 nucleotides agree with TRBD1. V was pared by 0 bases and J by 5 bases, with 3 bases of the junction left unmatched. Per the germline V gene, CDR1 is SGHRS and CDR2 is YFSETQ. This CDR3 spans 15 amino acids. CDR3 DNA sequence: TGCGCCAGCAGCTTGGGGGGACAGGGAGATCAGCCCCAGCATTTT. As protein: CASSLGGQGDQPQHF.

This clone occurred once. V gene TRBV2 combines with J gene TRBJ1-1; D not resolved. Germline loops: CDR1 SNHLY, CDR2 FYNNEI. With 8 bases removed from V and 0 bases from J, the gap between germline ends came to 10 bases. The CDR3 consists of 13 residues. CDR3 amino acids: CASVREVNTEAFF. CDR3 nucleotide sequence: TGTGCCAGCGTTCGGGAGGTGAACACTGAAGCTTTCTTT.

This chain links TRBV14 with TRBJ1-2; a possible D gene is TRBD1 (5 bases). Per germline, CDR1 SGHDN and CDR2 FVKESK. V shed 1 base and J shed 2 bases, with 14 bases lying between them. The CDR3 contains 16 residues. CDR3 DNA: TGTGCCAGCAGCCAAGTAGGGGCCGGAACCAACTATGGCTACACCTTC. This gives the protein CASSQVGAGTNYGYTF.

The chain recombines TRBV7-2 with TRBJ2-1; 7 nucleotides agree with TRBD2. The CDR3 length is 15 residues. Germline-derived CDR1 and CDR2 are SGHTA and FQGNSA. Trimming removed 1 base from V and 4 bases from J; junction bases left unmatched: 4. CDR3 DNA sequence: TGTGCCAGCAGCTTAGTGGGTAGCGGGTACAATGAGCAGTTCTTC. This translates into CASSLVGSGYNEQFF.

The chain links TRBV4-1 to TRBJ1-1, with D unclear. The germline gives CDR1 MGHRA, CDR2 YSYEKL. V was trimmed by 2 bases and J by 1 base, leaving 11 bases between them. The CDR3 length is 15 residues. The CDR3 here is CASSQLVQANTEAFF. CDR3 in DNA: TGCGCCAGCAGCCAATTGGTTCAGGCGAACACTGAAGCTTTCTTT.

The chain has TRBV5-1 and TRBJ2-2; TRBD2 matches 14 bases. Unmatched junction bases numbered 6, after V lost 4 bases and J lost 4 bases. The CDR3 is 17 amino acids. CDR1 and CDR2 (germline): SGHRS, YFSETQ. The CDR3 DNA follows: TGCGCCAGCAGCACCGGACTAGCGGGGGGCCTCACCGGGGAGCTGTTTTTT. Translation: CASSTGLAGGLTGELFF.

V is TRBV19 and J is TRBJ2-3; D gene ambiguous. CDR1 and CDR2 (germline): LNHDA, SQIVND (reference sequence). The CDR3 length is 12 residues. V lost 4 bases to trimming and J lost 2 bases, with 4 bases between them. CDR3 bases: TGTGCCAGTAGTAGACTCACAGATACGCAGTATTTT. Protein product: CASSRLTDTQYF.

The chain is built from TRBV7-2 and TRBJ2-7; 9 nucleotides line up with TRBD2. Germline V gene lookup returns CDR1 SGHTA and CDR2 FQGNSA. V shed 5 bases and J 6 bases; nucleotides not matched to a gene: 5. This CDR3 is built from 13 residues. In nucleotides, the CDR3 is TGTGCCAGCAGCGGGACTAGCTTTTCCGAGCAGTACTTC. Amino acids: CASSGTSFSEQYF.

The CDR3 coding sequence is TGCGCCAGCAGCCAAGATCCCTGGGGGGGTCGCGAGCAGTACTTC. This translates into CASSQDPWGGREQYF. V gene TRBV4-3 combines with J gene TRBJ2-7; 7 positions agree with TRBD2. Trimming at V came to 0 bases and at J to 6 bases, leaving 8 bases not matched to a gene. This CDR3 spans 15 amino acids. CDR1 and CDR2 (germline): LGHNA, YSLEER.

The chain uses TRBV4-2 and TRBJ2-2; D remains unclear. There are 17 residues in the CDR3. Germline V CDR1 and CDR2: LGHNA, YNFKEQ. The V and J ends lost 0 bases and 0 bases respectively, with 11 bases between them. The CDR3 sequence is CASSQEMRRPNTGELFF. The CDR3 DNA reads as TGTGCCAGCAGCCAAGAAATGCGGCGACCGAACACCGGGGAGCTGTTTTTT.

This clone was recorded only once. The rearrangement uses TRBV15 and TRBJ2-5; TRBD2 might be the D (5 bases). The ends were cut back, 0 bases at V and 5 bases at J, with 10 bases in the middle. Germline V gene sequence: CDR1 LNHNV, CDR2 YYDKDF (reference sequence). The CDR3 length is 14 residues. CDR3 loop: CATSRENTGETQYF. CDR3 in DNA: TGTGCCACCAGCAGAGAAAATACGGGGGAGACCCAGTACTTC.

The rearrangement joins TRBV5-6 to TRBJ1-2, with a weak D call TRBD1 (6 bases). The CDR3 totals 14 residues. With 4 bases removed from V and 3 bases from J, the gap between germline ends came to 13 bases. Germline-derived CDR1 and CDR2 are SGHDT and YYEEEE. The DNA of the CDR3 is TGTGCCAGCAGCGTGGCCGACAGGTACTATGGCTACACCTTC. Translation gives CASSVADRYYGYTF.

J is TRBJ1-2 and V is TRBV11-3, with 7 bases aligning to TRBD1. J lost 7 bases, V lost 1 base, and 12 bases had no gene match. The CDR3 totals 16 residues. Germline lookup yields CDR1 SGHNT and CDR2 YENEEA. CDR3 region: CASSLGTGLSLGGYTF. The CDR3 coding sequence is TGTGCCAGCAGCTTAGGGACAGGATTATCCCTCGGTGGCTACACCTTC.

In the case of this clone: This specimen includes other DNA sequences encoding the same CDR3. The V gene is TRBV5-4, the J gene TRBJ1-1; TRBD1 is a possible D gene (5 bases). From germline, CDR1 is SGHNT and CDR2 YYREEE (reference sequence). Trimming took 4 bases from V and 2 from J, leaving 12 bases between them. This CDR3 is 14 amino acids long. CDR3 protein: CASSLDSLNTEAFF. The CDR3 nucleotides read TGTGCCAGCAGCCTTGACAGCTTAAACACTGAAGCTTTCTTT.

This clone was observed a handful of times. The rearrangement joins TRBV24-1 to TRBJ1-2, with 7 bases that match TRBD1. Looked up from germline, CDR1 is KGHDR and CDR2 is SFDVKD. CDR3 length equals 12 residues. The J segment lost 8 bases and the V segment lost 6 bases, leaving 5 bases of the junction unmatched. CDR3 amino acids: CATSRQGGGYTF. The CDR3 region has the DNA TGTGCCACCAGTCGACAGGGAGGAGGCTACACCTTC.

This clone has just a few counts. The V and J genes are TRBV6-2 or TRBV6-3 and TRBJ2-7, with TRBD2 matching 12 bases. The germline gives CDR1 MNHEY, CDR2 SVGEGT. V shed 6 bases, J shed 7 bases, and the junction held 7 bases outside the gene matches. CDR3 length equals 14 residues. The CDR3 loop reads CASSLAGGFREQYV. In DNA form, the CDR3 reads TGTGCCAGCAGCCTAGCGGGGGGGTTCAGGGAGCAGTACGTC.

The CDR3 bases are TGTGCCAGCAGCAAGGAGGCTTTCACTGAAGCTTTCTTT. This encodes CASSKEAFTEAFF. The chain uses TRBV27 and TRBJ1-1; D call uncertain. Trimming cost V 6 bases and J 4 bases, with 12 bases left between them. CDR3 length: 13 residues. Germline values: CDR1 MNHEY, CDR2 SMNVEV (reference sequence).

The rearrangement links TRBV6-2 or TRBV6-3 to TRBJ1-5; no reliable D call. The CDR3 has 12 residues. Germline V gene lookup returns CDR1 MNHEY and CDR2 SVGEGT. Trimming removed 5 bases at V and 2 bases at J, with 4 bases between. The chain's CDR3 is CASSQGNQPQHF. The CDR3 DNA sequence: TGTGCCAGCAGTCAGGGCAATCAGCCCCAGCATTTT.

CDR3 nucleotides: TGTGCCACTTCCCCGGGAGCTGATCAGCCCCAGCATTTT. It codes for CATSPGADQPQHF. The rearrangement uses TRBV10-3 and TRBJ1-5; no clear D gene. V lost 10 bases and J 5 bases, leaving 15 bases between the germline ends. CDR1 and CDR2 from the germline V gene are ENHRY and SYGVKD. The CDR3 extends over 13 amino acids.

For the CDR3, the DNA is TGTGCCAGCAGCAAAGGGGCGATCCTACAAGAGACCCAGTACTTC. Amino acid sequence: CASSKGAILQETQYF. The genes are TRBV9 and TRBJ2-5, with a tentative D call TRBD1 (5 bases). This CDR3 has 15 residues. Trimming stripped 4 bases from V and 2 bases from J, with 15 bases between. CDR1 SGDLS and CDR2 YYNGEE come from the germline V gene.

The V and J genes are TRBV7-8 and TRBJ2-1; the D gene is possibly TRBD1 (6 bases). From germline, CDR1 is SGHVS and CDR2 FQNEAQ. This CDR3 spans 16 amino acids. Trimming cost V 4 bases and J 4 bases, with 17 bases left between them. CDR3 protein: CASSSRGTTRYNEQFF. Here the CDR3 DNA reads TGTGCCAGCAGCTCACGAGGGACAACCAGGTACAATGAGCAGTTCTTC.

The chain carries TRBV20-1 and TRBJ1-1; no clear D gene. The germline V gene encodes CDR1 DFQATT and CDR2 SNEGSKA (reference sequence). V gave up 2 bases and J gave up 1 base, with 2 bases separating them. The CDR3 spans 11 residues. The DNA of the CDR3 is TGCAGTGCTAGACAGAACACTGAAGCTTTCTTT. Its translation is CSARQNTEAFF.

The chain carries TRBV3-1 (or the pseudogene TRBV3-2) and TRBJ2-5, with D maybe TRBD2 (8 bases). Trimming pared 4 bases from V and 2 bases from J, leaving 14 bases between. Germline lookup yields CDR1 LGHDT and CDR2 YNNKEL (reference sequence). This CDR3 spans 15 amino acids. As DNA, the CDR3 is TGTGCCAGCAGCCCGGGGGGGACAGCTCAAGAGACCCAGTACTTC. Translating gives CASSPGGTAQETQYF.

The chain recombines TRBV3-1 (or the pseudogene TRBV3-2) with TRBJ2-1; 10 bases map to TRBD2. Germline V CDR1 and CDR2: LGHDT, YNNKEL (reference sequence). The CDR3 is 16 residues long. V trimming: 1 base; J trimming: 3 bases; junction bases outside the gene matches: 3. The CDR3 nucleotides are TGTGCCAGCAGCCAAGGAACTAGCGGGGACTACAATGAGCAGTTCTTC. This translates into CASSQGTSGDYNEQFF.

The gene calls are TRBV9 and TRBJ2-5; TRBD1 matches 7 bases. This CDR3 has 15 residues. Germline-derived CDR1 and CDR2 are SGDLS and YYNGEE. V trimming: 2 bases; J trimming: 3 bases; junction bases outside the gene matches: 7. The chain's CDR3 is CASSVEQGIKETQYF. The CDR3 DNA sequence: TGTGCCAGCAGCGTCGAACAGGGGATAAAAGAGACCCAGTACTTC.

This chain joins TRBV7-9 and TRBJ1-2; D remains ambiguous. CDR1 is SEHNR, CDR2 FQNEAQ, per germline (reference sequence). The V end was cut by 2 bases, the J end by 7 bases, with 11 bases between. This CDR3 region has 13 residues. The CDR3 nucleotides are TGTGCCAGCAGCTTATCCGACTTGGGTGGCTACACCTTC. It is translated as CASSLSDLGGYTF.